The 30 T cell receptor beta chains in this list originate from one sample, sequenced in a study of T-cell reconstitution after alpha-beta-depleted transplantation in children. The library targeted TCRbeta and was prepared with unique molecular identifiers. From the PCR reads, TCRdb called clonotypes with MiXCR, one entry per CDR3 protein. The table records under 300,000 distinct CDR3 sequences, more than 9% of them present only once. Sequenced material: peripheral blood, taken 180 days after TCRalphabeta/CD19-depleted stem cell transplant. Every receptor here comes from a male patient aged 2 to 10 who had a stem cell transplant for chronic granulomatous disease, so the T cells may come from the graft donor.

This clonotype was detected many times. V is TRBV28 and J is TRBJ2-5; TRBD2 agrees at 10 bases. V was pared by 5 bases and J by 2 bases, with 11 bases of the junction left unmatched. Germline V lookup: CDR1 MDHEN, CDR2 SYDVKM. The CDR3 has 17 amino acids. In DNA form, the CDR3 reads TGTGCCAGCAGTCCCCTCGTAGCGGGAGGAACGCAAGAGACCCAGTACTTC. Translation: CASSPLVAGGTQETQYF.

This clonotype was seen many times. The V call is TRBV7-6, the J call TRBJ2-7, with D possibly being TRBD2 (5 bases). CDR3 length equals 16 residues. The V gene's germline CDR1 is SGHVS and CDR2 FNYEAQ. V shed 2 bases and J shed 0 bases, with 14 bases lying between them. The CDR3 bases are TGTGCCAGCAGCTTAACCCAGAAAGCGGCCTCCTACGAGCAGTACTTC. It codes for CASSLTQKAASYEQYF.

Points on this clonotype: Given a much more abundant clone one base away, this may be a read error. This chain joins TRBV7-8 and TRBJ1-4; maybe TRBD1 (5 bases). Germline-derived CDR1 and CDR2 are SGHVS and FQNEAQ. There are 13 residues in the CDR3. The CDR3 loop is CASSLGGDEKLYF. CDR3 sequence (DNA): TGTGCCAGCAGCTTAGGGGGGGATGAAAAACTGTATTTT.

There are many counts of this clonotype. The V and J genes are TRBV20-1 and TRBJ2-1; D ambiguous. Germline CDR1 is DFQATT and CDR2 is SNEGSKA (reference sequence). This CDR3 region has 16 residues. The V and J ends lost 3 bases and 3 bases respectively, with 18 bases between them. Here the CDR3 reads CSASSLTLLNYNEQFF. For the CDR3, the DNA is TGCAGTGCTAGTAGTCTCACACTCTTGAACTACAATGAGCAGTTCTTC.

As concerns this clonotype: The conserved phenylalanine or tryptophan normally closing the CDR3 is absent here, so this likely arose from a read error. The chain carries TRBV20-1 and TRBJ2-1; D remains ambiguous. The CDR3 runs to 12 residues. From germline, CDR1 is DFQATT and CDR2 SNEGSKA (reference sequence). This CDR3 is CSARRQGNGQFL. The CDR3 bases are TGCAGTGCTAGAAGACAAGGGAATGGGCAGTTCTTA.

The chain recombines TRBV19 with TRBJ2-4; 8 nucleotides match TRBD1. With 0 bases clipped from V and 7 bases from J, the junction kept 5 bases outside the gene matches. The CDR3 has 15 residues. CDR1 LNHDA and CDR2 SQIVND come from the germline V gene (reference sequence). The CDR3 bases are TGTGCCAGTAGTATAGATCCGGGACAGGCGAACATTCAGTACTTC. It is translated as CASSIDPGQANIQYF.

This clonotype has at least ten counts. This chain joins TRBV5-1 and TRBJ2-5, with D hard to call. This CDR3 spans 15 amino acids. The V gene's germline CDR1 is SGHRS and CDR2 YFSETQ. The V and J ends lost 0 bases and 5 bases respectively, with 14 bases between them. Here the CDR3 DNA reads TGCGCCAGCAGCTTGGTGGAACAGAAACAGGAGACCCAGTACTTC. It translates to CASSLVEQKQETQYF.

This chain uses TRBV20-1 with TRBJ2-3; D might be TRBD1 (6 bases). Germline V gene data show CDR1 as DFQATT and CDR2 as SNEGSKA (reference sequence). Trimming stripped 3 bases from V and 7 bases from J, with 14 bases between. This CDR3 comprises 13 residues. In nucleotides, the CDR3 is TGCAGTGCTAGGCGGACAGCCACTAATACGCAGTATTTT. It codes for CSARRTATNTQYF.

This clonotype has ten or more counts. V gene TRBV29-1 combines with J gene TRBJ2-2; TRBD1 matches at 7 bases. From germline, CDR1 is SQVTM and CDR2 ANQGSEA. The CDR3 totals 12 residues. With V trimmed by 6 bases and J by 3 bases, 1 base remained unmatched. CDR3 DNA sequence: TGCAGCGTGACAGGGTACACCGGGGAGCTGTTTTTT. As protein: CSVTGYTGELFF.

The chain recombines TRBV19 with TRBJ2-2; 11 nucleotides agree with TRBD1. Per the germline V gene, CDR1 is LNHDA and CDR2 is SQIVND (reference sequence). CDR3 length equals 16 residues. Germline trimming cut 7 bases from V and 4 bases from J; bases unmatched to any gene: 8. The CDR3, as DNA: TGTGCCAGTAAAAGCTGGACAGGGGGCATCACCGGGGAGCTGTTTTTT. Its protein product is CASKSWTGGITGELFF.

This clonotype was recorded many times. This chain connects TRBV28 to TRBJ2-1, with 9 positions matching TRBD2. The CDR3 is 18 residues long. With V trimmed by 6 bases and J by 2 bases, 14 bases remained unmatched. Germline CDR1 MDHEN, CDR2 SYDVKM. The CDR3 DNA reads as TGTGCCAGCAGCGGGATAGGAGGGAGCGGGGGGCCCTACAATGAGCAGTTCTTC. It codes for CASSGIGGSGGPYNEQFF.

This clonotype has a count of ten or more. The V gene is TRBV25-1, the J gene TRBJ1-2; perhaps TRBD1 as D (5 bases). CDR3 length: 14 residues. Germline CDR1 reads MGHDK; CDR2 reads SYGVNS. Trimming removed 3 bases from V and 3 bases from J, with 11 bases in between. The CDR3 reads CASSDSWGDYGYTF. The CDR3, as DNA: TGTGCCAGCAGTGATTCGTGGGGGGACTATGGCTACACCTTC.

The gene calls are TRBV12-3 or TRBV12-4 and TRBJ2-6, with 10 bases identical to TRBD2. V was clipped by 3 bases and J by 0 bases; unmatched bases: 11. The CDR3 length is 20 residues. CDR3 loop: CASSLFIWTSGLSGANVLTF. The CDR3 coding sequence is TGTGCCAGCAGTTTGTTTATCTGGACTAGCGGACTCTCTGGGGCCAACGTCCTGACTTTC.

This clonotype was picked up many times. This rearrangement joins TRBV10-3 to TRBJ2-7, with D possibly matching TRBD2 (5 bases). Trimming stripped 2 bases from V and 1 base from J, with 9 bases between. Germline values: CDR1 ENHRY, CDR2 SYGVKD. This CDR3 contains 14 residues. CDR3 sequence (DNA): TGTGCCATCAGTGAGCTTGGACTTTCCTACGAGCAGTACTTC. This sequence encodes CAISELGLSYEQYF.

In this sample, this clonotype turned up many times. The CDR3 loop reads CASSTEAGGWDTQYF. In DNA, the CDR3 is TGTGCCAGCAGCACCGAAGCGGGAGGGTGGGATACGCAGTATTTT. V usage is TRBV6-1 and J usage is TRBJ2-3; 10 nucleotides match TRBD2. The germline CDR1 and CDR2 sequences are MNHNS and SASEGT. The length of the CDR3 is 15 residues. Trimming at V came to 6 bases and at J to 6 bases, leaving 9 bases not matched to a gene.

This clonotype was seen at least ten times. The gene calls are TRBV7-8 and TRBJ2-7; maybe TRBD2 (6 bases). The CDR3 runs 13 residues. Germline-derived CDR1 and CDR2 are SGHVS and FQNEAQ. With 4 bases removed from V and 2 bases from J, the gap between germline ends came to 9 bases. CDR3 nucleotides: TGTGCCAGCAGCTCGGGACTCACCTACGAGCAGTACTTC. Translating it yields CASSSGLTYEQYF.

In this sample, this clonotype turned up many times. The gene calls are TRBV6-1 and TRBJ2-1; 8 bases are shared with TRBD1. The germline gives CDR1 MNHNS, CDR2 SASEGT. This CDR3 is 16 amino acids long. After removal of 6 bases from V and 7 bases from J, the junction contained 14 bases not matched to a gene. In DNA, the CDR3 is TGTGCCAGCAGCCGCGTGGTGCAGGGGGCAAGGAATGAGCAGTTCTTC. It yields the protein CASSRVVQGARNEQFF.

In its sample, this clonotype was seen many times. This chain links TRBV6-2 or TRBV6-3 with TRBJ2-7; D remains unclear. This CDR3 has 17 residues. With 6 bases removed from V and 1 base from J, the gap between germline ends came to 22 bases. The germline CDR1 and CDR2 sequences are MNHEY and SVGEGT. CDR3 region: CASSPFIGGFGSYEQYF. The CDR3 nucleotides are TGTGCCAGCAGCCCCTTCATTGGCGGTTTCGGGTCCTACGAGCAGTACTTC.

This clonotype was detected many times. The gene calls are TRBV12-3 or TRBV12-4 and TRBJ2-1; D might be TRBD1 or TRBD2, each matching 5 bases. Trimming took off 6 bases at V and 11 bases at J, with 17 bases between the two ends. The CDR3 contains 13 residues. The chain's CDR3 is CASSTLRGAQQFF. CDR3 sequence (DNA): TGTGCCAGCAGCACCTTGAGAGGGGCCCAGCAGTTCTTC.

This clonotype was found many times. The chain recombines TRBV3-1 with TRBJ2-3; 14 nucleotides agree with TRBD2. V was clipped by 1 base and J by 3 bases; unmatched bases: 12. From germline, CDR1 is LGHDT and CDR2 YNNKEL (reference sequence). CDR3 length equals 20 residues. The CDR3 DNA is TGTGCCAGCAGCCAAGGAGCTCCTAGACTAGCGGGAGGGCCGACAGATACGCAGTATTTT. This gives the protein CASSQGAPRLAGGPTDTQYF.

This clonotype has only a few counts. The chain employs TRBV28 and TRBJ2-7, with 9 bases matching TRBD1. V shed 5 bases and J 4 bases; nucleotides not matched to a gene: 3. The CDR3 consists of 13 residues. The germline V gene encodes CDR1 MDHEN and CDR2 SYDVKM. The CDR3 here is CASSNRGQYEQYF. CDR3 nucleotides: TGTGCCAGCAGTAACAGGGGGCAATACGAGCAGTACTTC.

There are many counts of this clonotype. V and J are TRBV29-1 and TRBJ2-3, with 9 bases lining up with TRBD2. The V gene's germline CDR1 is SQVTM and CDR2 ANQGSEA. V was pared by 7 bases and J by 4 bases, with 9 bases of the junction left unmatched. This CDR3 contains 14 residues. The CDR3 bases are TGCAGCGCAAGGAGCGGGGGGAACCCAGATACGCAGTATTTT. This translates into CSARSGGNPDTQYF.

This clonotype was observed many times. V usage is TRBV29-1 and J usage is TRBJ1-2; the match to TRBD1 covers 11 bases. Germline V gives CDR1 SQVTM, CDR2 ANQGSEA. The CDR3 has 18 residues. Trimming cost V 3 bases and J 6 bases; bases outside gene matches: 18. The CDR3 loop is CSVEGLWDRGALGHGYTF. The CDR3 DNA reads as TGCAGCGTTGAGGGCCTGTGGGACAGGGGGGCTCTGGGGCATGGCTACACCTTC.

A word on this clonotype: At one boundary the junction diverges from the germline segment, which might be a read error. The rearrangement uses TRBV7-9 and TRBJ2-1; TRBD2 is a possible D gene (5 bases). CDR3 length: 15 amino acids. Germline CDR1 is SEHNR and CDR2 is FQNEAQ (reference sequence). The DNA of the CDR3 is TGTGCCAGCAGCCTAGGGTCTAGCTCCTTCAATGAGCAGTTCTTC. Its protein is CASSLGSSSFNEQFF.

This clonotype appeared many times. The chain links TRBV2 to TRBJ2-1; 7 bases are shared with TRBD1. Germline CDR1 reads SNHLY; CDR2 reads FYNNEI. Losses at the gene ends were 7 bases for V and 7 bases for J; bases not matched to a gene: 16. This CDR3 spans 16 amino acids. CDR3 bases: TGTGCCAGCACAAAACATACAGGGGTGGGGGCGAATGAGCAGTTCTTC. Translated: CASTKHTGVGANEQFF. The whole variable domain, remainder taken from reference TRBV2 and TRBJ2-1, is EPEVTQTPSHQVTQMGQEVILRCVPISNHLYFYWYRQILGQKVEFLVSFYNNEISEKSEIFDDQFSVERPDGSNFTLKIRSTKLEDSAMYFCASTKHTGVGANEQFFGPGTRLTVL.

This clonotype has a count of ten or more. The chain carries TRBV28 and TRBJ2-7; D unclear. This CDR3 region has 15 residues. Trimming stripped 5 bases from V and 3 bases from J, with 17 bases between. Per the germline V gene, CDR1 is MDHEN and CDR2 is SYDVKM. The CDR3 here is CASSDIGAFVYEQYF. In DNA, the CDR3 is TGTGCCAGCAGTGATATTGGAGCTTTCGTCTACGAGCAGTACTTC.

This clonotype was counted only a few times. CDR3 region: CASSNQGITNIQYF. The CDR3 region has the DNA TGTGCCAGTAGCAACCAGGGCATTACAAACATTCAGTACTTC. The V and J genes are TRBV19 and TRBJ2-4, with D maybe TRBD1 (5 bases). The CDR3 is made up of 14 amino acids. Germline CDR1 reads LNHDA; CDR2 reads SQIVND (reference sequence). V lost 6 bases and J lost 6, with 15 bases in between.

The sample holds many counts of this clonotype. The chain recombines TRBV15 with TRBJ2-1; D may be TRBD1 (7 bases). This CDR3 is 16 amino acids long. Trimming left V 4 bases short and J 8 bases short, with 21 bases between. Germline loops: CDR1 LNHNV, CDR2 YYDKDF (reference sequence). The CDR3 spells CATSTGGSGYEDEQFF. In nucleotides, the CDR3 is TGTGCCACCAGCACAGGGGGGAGCGGATACGAAGATGAGCAGTTCTTC. The full variable domain, completed using reference TRBV15 and TRBJ2-1, is DAMVIQNPRYQVTQFGKPVTLSCSQTLNHNVMYWYQQKSSQAPKLLFHYYDKDFNNEADTPDNFQSRRPNTSFCFLDIRSPGLGDTAMYLCATSTGGSGYEDEQFFGPGTRLTVL.

This clonotype has a count of ten or more. The chain combines TRBV7-3 with TRBJ2-5; 7 bases map to TRBD1. The V gene end was trimmed by 4 bases and the J gene end by 5 bases; junction bases not matched to a gene: 4. CDR1 is SGHTA, CDR2 FQGTGA, per germline. The CDR3 is made up of 13 amino acids. Here the CDR3 reads CASSWGQTETQYF. The CDR3 DNA sequence: TGTGCCAGCAGCTGGGGACAGACGGAGACCCAGTACTTC.

Many counts were recorded for this clonotype. The chain links TRBV28 to TRBJ2-4; TRBD1 matches at 9 bases. CDR3 length: 17 amino acids. J lost 0 bases, V lost 5 bases, and 8 bases had no gene match. CDR1 and CDR2 (germline): MDHEN, SYDVKM. The CDR3, as DNA: TGTGCCAGCAGTCCATTACAGGGGGCCCTAGCCAAAAACATTCAGTACTTC. This translates into CASSPLQGALAKNIQYF.